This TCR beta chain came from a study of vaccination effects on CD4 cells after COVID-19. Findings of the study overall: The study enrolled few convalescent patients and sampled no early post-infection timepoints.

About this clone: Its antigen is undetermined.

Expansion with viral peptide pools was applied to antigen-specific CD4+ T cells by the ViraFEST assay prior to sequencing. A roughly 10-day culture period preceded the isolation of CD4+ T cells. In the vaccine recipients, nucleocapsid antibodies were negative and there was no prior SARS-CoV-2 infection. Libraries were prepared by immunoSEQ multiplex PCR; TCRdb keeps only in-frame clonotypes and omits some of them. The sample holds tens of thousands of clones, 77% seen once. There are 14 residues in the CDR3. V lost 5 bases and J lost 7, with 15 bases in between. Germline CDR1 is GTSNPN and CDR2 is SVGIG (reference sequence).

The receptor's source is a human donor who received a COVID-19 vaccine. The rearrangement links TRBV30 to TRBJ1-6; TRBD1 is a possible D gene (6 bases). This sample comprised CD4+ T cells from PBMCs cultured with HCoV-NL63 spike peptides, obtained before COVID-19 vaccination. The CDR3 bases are TGTGCCTGGGCAAGAGGGGGTGGGAATTCACCCCTCCACTTT. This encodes CAWARGGGNSPLHF.